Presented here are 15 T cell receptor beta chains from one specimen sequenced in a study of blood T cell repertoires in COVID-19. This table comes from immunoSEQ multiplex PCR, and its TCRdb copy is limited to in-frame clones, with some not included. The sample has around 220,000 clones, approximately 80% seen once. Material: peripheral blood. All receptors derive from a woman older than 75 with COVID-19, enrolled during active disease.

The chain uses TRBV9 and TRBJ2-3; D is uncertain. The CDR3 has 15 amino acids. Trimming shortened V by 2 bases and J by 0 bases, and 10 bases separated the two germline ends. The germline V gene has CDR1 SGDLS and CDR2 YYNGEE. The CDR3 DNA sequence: TGTGCCAGCAGCGTCTCTGAGGTGAGCACAGATACGCAGTATTTT. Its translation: CASSVSEVSTDTQYF.

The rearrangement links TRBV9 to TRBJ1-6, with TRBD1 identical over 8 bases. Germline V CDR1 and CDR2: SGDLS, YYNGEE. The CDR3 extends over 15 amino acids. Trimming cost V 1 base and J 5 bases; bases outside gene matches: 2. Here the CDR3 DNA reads TGTGCCAGCAGCGTAAGGGACAGGAATAATTCACCCCTCCACTTT. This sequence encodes CASSVRDRNNSPLHF.

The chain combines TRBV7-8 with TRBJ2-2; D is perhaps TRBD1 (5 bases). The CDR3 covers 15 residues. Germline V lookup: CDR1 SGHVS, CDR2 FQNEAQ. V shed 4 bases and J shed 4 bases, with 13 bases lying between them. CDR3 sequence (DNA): TGTGCCAGCAGCTCCTACCAGGGATCCACCGGGGAGCTGTTTTTT. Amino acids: CASSSYQGSTGELFF.

CDR3 in amino acids: CASSLPGTRKETQYF. For the CDR3, the DNA is TGTGCCAGCAGTTTACCCGGGACTAGGAAAGAGACCCAGTACTTC. The chain employs TRBV28 and TRBJ2-5; 8 bases are a match to TRBD2. CDR1 and CDR2 from the germline V gene are MDHEN and SYDVKM. The CDR3 sequence is 15 residues long. J gave up 3 bases and V 2 bases, and 5 bases lay outside the gene matches.

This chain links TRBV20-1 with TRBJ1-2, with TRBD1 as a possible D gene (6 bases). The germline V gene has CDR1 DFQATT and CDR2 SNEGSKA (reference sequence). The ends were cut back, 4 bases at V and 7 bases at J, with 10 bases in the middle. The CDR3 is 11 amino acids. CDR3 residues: CSATEGGGYTF. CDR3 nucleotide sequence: TGCAGTGCTACTGAGGGGGGTGGCTACACCTTC.

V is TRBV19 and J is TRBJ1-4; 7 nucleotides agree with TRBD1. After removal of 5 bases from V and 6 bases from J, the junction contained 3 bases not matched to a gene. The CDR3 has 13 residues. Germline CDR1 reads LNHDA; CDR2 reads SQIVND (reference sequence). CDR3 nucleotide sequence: TGTGCCAGTAGTGCAGGGGGGTATGAAAAACTGTTTTTT. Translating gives CASSAGGYEKLFF.

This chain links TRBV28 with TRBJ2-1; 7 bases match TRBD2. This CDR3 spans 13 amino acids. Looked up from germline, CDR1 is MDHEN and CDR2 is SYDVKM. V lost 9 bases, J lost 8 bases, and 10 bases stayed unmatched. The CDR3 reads CASISGTMYEQFF. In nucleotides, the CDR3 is TGTGCCAGTATCTCCGGGACTATGTATGAGCAGTTCTTC.

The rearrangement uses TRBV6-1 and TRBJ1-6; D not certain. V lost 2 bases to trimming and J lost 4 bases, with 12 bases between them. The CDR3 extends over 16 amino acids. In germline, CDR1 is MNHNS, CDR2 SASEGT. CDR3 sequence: CASSERTGQYNSPLHF. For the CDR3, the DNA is TGTGCCAGCAGTGAAAGGACTGGCCAGTATAATTCACCCCTCCACTTT.

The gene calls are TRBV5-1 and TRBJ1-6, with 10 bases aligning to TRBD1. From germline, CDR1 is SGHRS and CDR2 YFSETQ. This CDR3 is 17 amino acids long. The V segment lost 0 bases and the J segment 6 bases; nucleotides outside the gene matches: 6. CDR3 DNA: TGCGCCAGCAGCTTGGGACAGGGGGCCTCTGGTAATTCACCCCTCCACTTT. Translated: CASSLGQGASGNSPLHF.

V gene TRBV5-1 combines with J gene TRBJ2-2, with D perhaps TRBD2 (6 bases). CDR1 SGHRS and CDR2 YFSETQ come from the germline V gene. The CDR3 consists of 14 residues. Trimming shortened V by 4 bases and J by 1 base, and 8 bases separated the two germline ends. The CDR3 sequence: CASSHSGNTGELFF. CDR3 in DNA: TGCGCCAGCAGCCATAGCGGGAACACCGGGGAGCTGTTTTTT. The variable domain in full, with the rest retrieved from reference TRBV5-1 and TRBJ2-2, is KAGVTQTPRYLIKTRGQQVTLSCSPISGHRSVSWYQQTPGQGLQFLFEYFSETQRNKGNFPGRFSGRQFSNSRSEMNVSTLELGDSALYLCASSHSGNTGELFFGEGSRLTVL.

Here the CDR3 reads CASSLGPGGNQPQHF. CDR3 coding DNA: TGCGCCAGCAGCTTGGGCCCGGGGGGCAATCAGCCCCAGCATTTT. This sequence joins TRBV5-1 and TRBJ1-5; D is perhaps TRBD1 (5 bases). Trimming cost V 0 bases and J 2 bases, with 9 bases left between them. The CDR3 totals 15 residues. Germline V gene sequence: CDR1 SGHRS, CDR2 YFSETQ.

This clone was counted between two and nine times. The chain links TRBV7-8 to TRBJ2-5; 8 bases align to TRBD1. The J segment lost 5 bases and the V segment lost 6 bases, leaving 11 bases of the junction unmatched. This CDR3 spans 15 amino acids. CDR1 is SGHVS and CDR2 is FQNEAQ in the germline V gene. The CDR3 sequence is CASSQTQGARETQYF. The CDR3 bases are TGTGCCAGCAGTCAAACTCAGGGGGCACGGGAGACCCAGTACTTC.

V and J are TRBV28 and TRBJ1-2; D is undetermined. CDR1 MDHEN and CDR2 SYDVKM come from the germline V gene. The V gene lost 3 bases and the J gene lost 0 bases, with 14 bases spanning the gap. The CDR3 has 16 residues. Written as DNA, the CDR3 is TGTGCCAGCAGTTTTCGAACCGGAGGGTCTAACTATGGCTACACCTTC. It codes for CASSFRTGGSNYGYTF.

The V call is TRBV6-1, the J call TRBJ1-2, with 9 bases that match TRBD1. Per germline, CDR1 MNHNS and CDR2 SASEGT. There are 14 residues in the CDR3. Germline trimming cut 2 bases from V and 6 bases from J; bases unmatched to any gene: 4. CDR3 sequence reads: CASSETTGGHGYTF. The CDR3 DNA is TGTGCCAGCAGTGAAACGACAGGGGGACATGGCTACACCTTC.

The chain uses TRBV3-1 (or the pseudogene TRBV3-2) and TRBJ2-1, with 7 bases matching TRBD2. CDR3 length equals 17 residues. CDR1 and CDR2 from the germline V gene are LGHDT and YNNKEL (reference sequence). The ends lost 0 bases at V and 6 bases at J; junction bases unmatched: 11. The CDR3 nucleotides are TGTGCCAGCAGCCAAGATGGGAGGGAGACCCAACGCAATGAGCAGTTCTTC. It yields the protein CASSQDGRETQRNEQFF.